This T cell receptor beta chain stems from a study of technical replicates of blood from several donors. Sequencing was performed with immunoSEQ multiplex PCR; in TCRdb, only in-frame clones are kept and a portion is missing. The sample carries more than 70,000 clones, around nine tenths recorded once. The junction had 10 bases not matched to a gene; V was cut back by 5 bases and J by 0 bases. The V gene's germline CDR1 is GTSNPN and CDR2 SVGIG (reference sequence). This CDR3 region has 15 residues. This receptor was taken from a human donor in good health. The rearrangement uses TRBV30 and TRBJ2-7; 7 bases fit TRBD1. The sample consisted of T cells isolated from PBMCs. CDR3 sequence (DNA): TGTGCCTGGGGGACAGAAAAAAGAAGCTCCTACGAGCAGTACTTC. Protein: CAWGTEKRSSYEQYF.